This T cell receptor (beta chain) was documented in a study of regulatory T cells in long-lasting Graves disease. The time point here: newly diagnosed GD, antithyroid drugs for less than 3 months. Researchers made the TCR library from RNA that was extracted from PBMCs. This clonotype was recorded many times. This CDR3 has 14 residues. Germline V CDR1 and CDR2: MDHEN, SYDVKM. Trimming left V 5 bases short and J 5 bases short, with 12 bases between. Building the TCR beta libraries relied on iRepertoire HTBI primers, and CDR3 regions underwent Arm-PCR. TCRdb fed the multiplex PCR reads into MiXCR, producing one record per CDR3 protein. The profile shows about 400,000 distinct CDR3 sequences, about 15% of them singletons. Separately, the same data were catalogued under a study of T cells in Graves' hyperthyroidism and ophthalmopathy.

V usage is TRBV28 and J usage is TRBJ2-2; D remains unclear. The material sequenced was peripheral blood mononuclear cells (PBMCs), taken at new diagnosis, from a patient treated with antithyroid drugs. The TCR was taken from a woman between 40 and 55 years old with Graves disease. CDR3 protein: CASSPLRATGELFF. In nucleotides, the CDR3 is TGTGCCAGCAGTCCCTTAAGGGCAACCGGGGAGCTGTTTTTT.